The rows below give T cell receptor beta chains drawn from one sample of a study of regulatory T cells in long-lasting Graves disease. Each CDR3 protein is one row after TCRdb ran MiXCR on the multiplex PCR reads. This repertoire shows 580,000 or so distinct CDR3 sequences, about 16% found once; its top ten account for more than 10%. These data also featured in a second study, about T cells in Graves' hyperthyroidism and ophthalmopathy.

The sample was peripheral blood mononuclear cells (PBMCs), taken at new diagnosis, from a patient treated with antithyroid drugs. Receptors originate from a man aged 18 to 29 with Graves disease. The CDR3 runs from the conserved cysteine through the conserved F or W. The order of the fields is J gene, V gene, D gene, clone size, CDR3 protein, CDR3 DNA. D genes are given only for firm matches. Clone size is stated in some rows and not others, as once, few, many or a class when expanded.

>TRBJ1-5|TRBV10-3|TRBD1|many
CAISERDSRGTGVGQPQHF
TGTGCCATCAGTGAGAGAGACTCCCGCGGGACAGGTGTGGGTCAGCCCCAGCATTTT
>TRBJ1-6|TRBV28|TRBD1|many
CASSPNRGLRDNSPLHF
TGTGCCAGCAGCCCGAACAGGGGGCTTAGAGATAATTCACCCCTCCACTTT
>TRBJ1-2|TRBV6-1|NA|few
CAAGRDYGYTF
TGTGCCGCCGGGAGAGACTATGGCTACACCTTC
>TRBJ2-2|TRBV3-1|TRBD2|few
CASSQEVEAGGAGELFF
TGTGCCAGCAGCCAAGAAGTAGAAGCGGGGGGGGCCGGGGAGCTGTTTTTT
>TRBJ2-1|TRBV5-1|NA|few
CASSLAESQKFF
TGCGCCAGCAGCTTGGCGGAGTCCCAGAAGTTCTTC
>TRBJ2-7|TRBV6-9|TRBD2|NA
CASSYAGLAGVYSYEQYF
TGTGCCAGCAGTTACGCGGGACTAGCGGGAGTCTATTCCTACGAGCAGTACTTC
>TRBJ2-3|TRBV20-1|TRBD2|NA
CSADSGGDTDTQYF
TGCAGTGCTGACAGCGGGGGGGACACAGATACGCAGTATTTT
>TRBJ2-7|TRBV20-1|TRBD2|many
CSASTGTSGSYEQYF
TGCAGTGCTAGTACCGGGACTAGCGGTAGCTACGAGCAGTACTTC
>TRBJ2-1|TRBV18|TRBD1|NA
CASSRWGPSNRGRDEQFF
TGTGCCAGCTCACGGTGGGGTCCAAGCAACAGGGGCAGGGATGAGCAGTTCTTC
>TRBJ2-6|TRBV7-2|NA|NA
CASSLAILGANVLTF
TGTGCCAGCAGCTTAGCTATACTAGGGGCCAACGTCCTGACTTTC
>TRBJ1-2|TRBV9|NA|NA
CASRPTGANYGYTF
TGTGCCAGCAGACCAACCGGAGCTAACTATGGCTACACCTTC
>TRBJ2-7|TRBV6-5|TRBD2|NA
CASSYSASGRSTYEQYF
TGTGCCAGCAGTTACTCGGCTAGCGGGAGATCTACCTACGAGCAGTACTTC
>TRBJ2-7|TRBV7-9|NA|many
CEGPSSYEQYF
TGTGAAGGCCCTTCCTCCTACGAGCAGTACTTC
>TRBJ2-3|TRBV18|NA|NA
CASSPPVLLTQYF
TGTGCCAGCTCACCCCCCGTGCTGCTTACGCAGTATTTT
>TRBJ2-1|TRBV14|TRBD1|NA
CASSPRPGQGVAEQFF
TGTGCCAGCAGCCCGAGACCGGGACAGGGGGTAGCGGAGCAGTTCTTC
>TRBJ1-2|TRBV12-3/TRBV12-4|NA|many
CASSLWAGGYTF
TGTGCCAGCAGTTTGTGGGCTGGTGGCTACACCTTC
>TRBJ2-1|TRBV4-1|TRBD2|NA
CASAQAGVLNEQFF
TGCGCCAGCGCCCAAGCGGGAGTTCTCAATGAGCAGTTCTTC
>TRBJ1-2|TRBV6-2/TRBV6-3|NA|NA
CASSYSGRAFYGYTF
TGTGCCAGCAGTTACTCGGGCAGGGCCTTCTATGGCTACACCTTC
>TRBJ2-7|TRBV7-2|NA|many
CASSLGQGWYEQYF
TGTGCCAGCAGCTTAGGGCAGGGTTGGTACGAGCAGTACTTC
>TRBJ2-7|TRBV5-1|NA|NA
CASRGVAGNVYEQYF
TGCGCCAGCAGAGGTGTGGCAGGGAATGTCTACGAGCAGTACTTC
>TRBJ2-3|TRBV20-1|NA|NA
CSTNRVWRDTQYF
TGCAGTACCAACAGGGTATGGAGAGATACGCAGTATTTT
>TRBJ2-7|TRBV30|NA|many
CAWSVRVRRVYEQYF
TGTGCCTGGAGTGTACGGGTCCGGAGGGTCTACGAGCAGTACTTC